This TCR beta chain was recovered during a study of CD8 T cells in ankylosing spondylitis. Study results and limitations: A TCR beta motif of under ten highly homologous variants seemed to mark ankylosing spondylitis blood. From matched ankylosing spondylitis synovial fluid, disease-linked clones were reportedly recovered at significantly enriched levels. Clones linked to the disease showed a CD8+ phenotype. They occurred at relatively low frequencies in peripheral blood.

This clonotype was observed a few times. Its target is unknown. TCRdb re-analysed the 5' RACE reads in MiXCR, keeping a single row per CDR3 protein. The repertoire includes roughly 440,000 distinct CDR3 sequences, 17% of them detected once, and about 0.94% sits in the top ten. Trimming pared 0 bases from V and 0 bases from J, leaving 13 bases between. This CDR3 has 16 amino acids. From germline, CDR1 is SGHRS and CDR2 YFSETQ. The specimen was blood, either unsorted or a sorted T cell fraction (not recorded which). This clonotype was obtained from a male donor with ankylosing spondylitis. The chain has TRBV5-1 and TRBJ2-7, with a tentative D call TRBD2 (5 bases). The CDR3 spells CASSLAATGSSYEQYF. The CDR3 DNA follows: TGCGCCAGCAGCTTGGCCGCAACGGGGTCCTCCTACGAGCAGTACTTC. The whole variable domain, filled in from reference TRBV5-1 and TRBJ2-7, reads KAGVTQTPRYLIKTRGQQVTLSCSPISGHRSVSWYQQTPGQGLQFLFEYFSETQRNKGNFPGRFSGRQFSNSRSEMNVSTLELGDSALYLCASSLAATGSSYEQYFGPGTRLTVT.